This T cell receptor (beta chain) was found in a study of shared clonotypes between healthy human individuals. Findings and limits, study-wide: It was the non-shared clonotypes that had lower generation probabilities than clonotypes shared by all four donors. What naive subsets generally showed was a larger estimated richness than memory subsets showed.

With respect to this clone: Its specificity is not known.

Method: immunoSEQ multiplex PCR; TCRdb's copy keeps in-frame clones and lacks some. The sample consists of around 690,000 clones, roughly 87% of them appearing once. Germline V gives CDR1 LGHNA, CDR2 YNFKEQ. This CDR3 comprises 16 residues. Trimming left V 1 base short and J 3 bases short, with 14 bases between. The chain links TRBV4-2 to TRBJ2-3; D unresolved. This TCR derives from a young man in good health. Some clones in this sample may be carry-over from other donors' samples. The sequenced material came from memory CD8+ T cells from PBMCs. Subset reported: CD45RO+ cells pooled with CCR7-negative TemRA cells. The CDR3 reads CASSQVGPFGTDTQYF. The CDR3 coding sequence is TGTGCCAGCAGCCAAGTTGGCCCTTTTGGGACAGATACGCAGTATTTT.